The 6 T cell receptor beta chains listed next were all sequenced from one sample in a study of long-term antiretroviral therapy in people with HIV. The libraries were made with immunoSEQ v3.0 at survey level. Clones were sequenced by immunoSEQ multiplex PCR, and TCRdb holds only the in-frame ones, with some missing. The repertoire holds tens of thousands of clones, roughly 87% seen once, with 1% in the top ten. The source material was unsorted PBMCs, sampled 2 years after starting antiretroviral therapy. The receptors stem from a man in his fifties or sixties with HIV.

The V gene is TRBV5-6, the J gene TRBJ2-1; D gene uncertain. V was clipped by 6 bases and J by 8 bases, with 15 bases between them. This CDR3 has 13 amino acids. In germline, CDR1 is SGHDT, CDR2 YYEEEE. CDR3 bases: TGTGCCAGCATCTCGGGCGACACGTATGAGCAGTTCTTC. Residues: CASISGDTYEQFF.

V and J are TRBV4-3 and TRBJ2-7; D possibly corresponds to TRBD2 (5 bases). The CDR3 extends over 14 amino acids. Trimming shortened V by 0 bases and J by 12 bases, and 18 bases separated the two germline ends. CDR1 is LGHNA and CDR2 is YSLEER in the germline V gene. In DNA, the CDR3 is TGCGCCAGCAGCCAAGATCGGGCCCGTCGGGAACGGTACTTC. As protein: CASSQDRARRERYF.

The rearrangement links TRBV10-3 to TRBJ1-5, with a possible D match to TRBD1 (5 bases). CDR3 size: 14 residues. The germline gives CDR1 ENHRY, CDR2 SYGVKD. V dropped 6 bases and J dropped 0 bases, with 9 bases sitting between them. CDR3 protein: CAISVTGSNQPQHF. In DNA, the CDR3 is TGTGCCATCAGCGTCACAGGTAGCAATCAGCCCCAGCATTTT.

V usage is TRBV7-2 and J usage is TRBJ2-2, with D uncertain. The length of the CDR3 is 13 residues. Trimming stripped 10 bases from V and 1 base from J, with 10 bases between. CDR1 and CDR2 from the germline V gene are SGHTA and FQGNSA. The CDR3 region has the DNA TGTGCCATCCTATTCTGGAACACCGGGGAGCTGTTTTTT. This codes for CAILFWNTGELFF.

The J gene is TRBJ1-6, the V gene TRBV30, with TRBD1 identical over 9 bases. This CDR3 has 14 amino acids. Trimming at V came to 6 bases and at J to 7 bases, leaving 7 bases not matched to a gene. Germline V gene lookup returns CDR1 GTSNPN and CDR2 SVGIG (reference sequence). The CDR3: CACAPGQGNSPLHF. As DNA, the CDR3 is TGTGCCTGCGCTCCGGGACAGGGAAATTCACCCCTCCACTTT.

The V and J genes are TRBV18 and TRBJ2-1; TRBD2 matches at 8 bases. V dropped 2 bases and J dropped 0; count of bases not matched to a gene: 3. CDR3 size: 16 residues. Germline assignment: CDR1 KGHSH and CDR2 LQKENI. CDR3 sequence: CASSPVAGSSYNEQFF. The DNA for the CDR3 is TGTGCCAGCTCACCAGTAGCGGGAAGCTCCTACAATGAGCAGTTCTTC.